The 11 T cell receptor beta chains presented below share a single source sample, sequenced in a study of OX40 agonist ivuxolimab in advanced cancers. Only in-frame clones appear in the TCRdb table, and some are missing; sequencing was by immunoSEQ multiplex PCR. The table records around 76,000 clones, about 85% of them present only once. The sample in question was CD4+ or CD8+ T cells sorted from blood, obtained in a trial of the OX40 agonist ivuxolimab. The receptors were sampled from an adult with an advanced solid tumor such as melanoma, head and neck, liver or kidney cancer.

The V gene is TRBV4-1, the J gene TRBJ1-5; D unclear. The CDR3 totals 13 residues. Germline V gene data show CDR1 as MGHRA and CDR2 as YSYEKL. V lost 3 bases and J 5 bases, leaving 8 bases between the germline ends. The CDR3 nucleotides read TGCGCCAGCAGCCAGGCAACACATCAGCCCCAGCATTTT. Encoded protein: CASSQATHQPQHF.

The J gene is TRBJ2-7, the V gene TRBV19, with 8 bases identical to TRBD1. Germline V gene sequence: CDR1 LNHDA, CDR2 SQIVND (reference sequence). J gave up 5 bases and V 5 bases, and 11 bases lay outside the gene matches. The CDR3 is 15 amino acids. Written as DNA, the CDR3 is TGTGCCAGTAGTCCTTGGGCAGGGGGCGGAAACGAGCAGTACTTC. Its translation is CASSPWAGGGNEQYF.

The V call is TRBV9, the J call TRBJ2-2, with TRBD1 identical over 9 bases. V was clipped by 0 bases and J by 7 bases; unmatched bases: 7. Germline V gene data show CDR1 as SGDLS and CDR2 as YYNGEE. The length of the CDR3 is 16 residues. CDR3 coding DNA: TGTGCCAGCAGCGTAGCCGGGACAGGGTTGGTCGGGGAGCTGTTTTTT. It specifies CASSVAGTGLVGELFF. Based on the CDR3 plus reference TRBV9 and TRBJ2-2, the full variable domain is DSGVTQTPKHLITATGQRVTLRCSPRSGDLSVYWYQQSLDQGLQFLIQYYNGEERAKGNILERFSAQQFPDLHSELNLSSLELGDSALYFCASSVAGTGLVGELFFGEGSRLTVL.

V is TRBV30 and J is TRBJ1-5; TRBD1 is a possible D gene (5 bases). The CDR3 length is 15 residues. Looked up from germline, CDR1 is GTSNPN and CDR2 is SVGIG (reference sequence). Trimming took off 3 bases at V and 1 base at J, with 13 bases between the two ends. The CDR3 loop is CAWSATRASNQPQHF. In nucleotides, the CDR3 is TGTGCCTGGAGCGCTACCAGGGCGAGCAATCAGCCCCAGCATTTT.

This clone was observed once. V usage is TRBV7-2 and J usage is TRBJ1-1, with D possibly matching TRBD1 (5 bases). Germline CDR1 and CDR2: SGHTA and FQGNSA. V was clipped by 3 bases and J by 6 bases, with 11 bases between them. The CDR3 totals 13 residues. CDR3 nucleotides: TGTGCCAGCAGCTTGGACAATAGAGCTGAAGCTTTCTTT. As protein: CASSLDNRAEAFF.

The gene calls are TRBV19 and TRBJ2-4; unclear D gene. The CDR3 totals 15 residues. Germline CDR1 is LNHDA and CDR2 is SQIVND (reference sequence). V was shortened by 0 bases and J by 3 bases, with 9 bases between the two germline ends. CDR3 amino acids: CASSIDRTFKNIQYF. The CDR3 nucleotides read TGTGCCAGTAGTATAGATCGGACCTTCAAAAACATTCAGTACTTC.

The chain is built from TRBV6-5 and TRBJ1-1; 10 nucleotides align to TRBD1. There are 12 residues in the CDR3. Germline values: CDR1 MNHEY, CDR2 SVGAGI. J lost 12 bases, V lost 6 bases, and 7 bases had no gene match. This CDR3 is CASRDRGLQTFF. CDR3 nucleotides: TGTGCCAGCAGAGACAGGGGGCTCCAGACTTTCTTT.

The sample holds one count of this clone. The genes are TRBV6-1 and TRBJ1-5; D is unresolved. Germline V CDR1 and CDR2: MNHNS, SASEGT. The CDR3 runs 13 residues. V lost 8 bases, J lost 0 bases, and 8 bases lay in between. The CDR3 loop is CASVGYSNQPQHF. The DNA of the CDR3 is TGTGCCAGCGTGGGGTATAGCAATCAGCCCCAGCATTTT.

The rearrangement uses TRBV5-4 and TRBJ2-4; no definite D call. This CDR3 is built from 13 residues. Germline CDR1 SGHNT, CDR2 YYREEE (reference sequence). Trimming left V 0 bases short and J 13 bases short, with 14 bases between. This CDR3 is CASSLAEASQQYF. Here the CDR3 DNA reads TGTGCCAGCAGCTTGGCCGAGGCCAGCCAGCAGTACTTC.

The CDR3 sequence is CASSSDREAFF. In nucleotides, the CDR3 is TGTGCCAGCAGTTCCGACCGTGAAGCTTTCTTT. This chain joins TRBV6-5 and TRBJ1-1; no reliable D call. Per the germline V gene, CDR1 is MNHEY and CDR2 is SVGAGI. With 4 bases removed from V and 7 bases from J, the gap between germline ends came to 7 bases. The length of the CDR3 is 11 residues.

This clone has only one observation. CDR3 in amino acids: CASSVEHEQFF. The CDR3 coding sequence is TGTGCCAGCAGTGTAGAGCATGAGCAGTTCTTC. The gene calls are TRBV6-1 and TRBJ2-1; D call uncertain. Trimming took 4 bases from V and 8 from J, leaving 6 bases between them. This CDR3 has 11 amino acids. The V gene's germline CDR1 is MNHNS and CDR2 SASEGT.